This T cell receptor (beta chain) derives from a study of graft-versus-host responses after intestinal transplantation. Germline V gives CDR1 SGHTA, CDR2 FQGTGA. Trimming took 5 bases from V and 7 from J, leaving 15 bases between them. This CDR3 is 15 amino acids long. As concerns this clone: Its antigen remains unidentified.

The protocol was immunoSEQ multiplex PCR, while the TCRdb copy is restricted to in-frame clones and leaves out a portion. The sample contains under 90,000 clones, approximately 90% of which appear only once. The J gene is TRBJ1-6, the V gene TRBV7-3; D might be TRBD1 (6 bases). Sequencing used unstimulated CD4+ T cells sorted from spleen or lymph node cells, obtained before transplant. This TCR came from a human donor who was the organ donor for an intestinal transplant. CDR3 loop: CASSPTGTGNSPLHF. CDR3 nucleotide sequence: TGTGCCAGCAGCCCCACGGGAACAGGGAATTCACCCCTCCACTTT.